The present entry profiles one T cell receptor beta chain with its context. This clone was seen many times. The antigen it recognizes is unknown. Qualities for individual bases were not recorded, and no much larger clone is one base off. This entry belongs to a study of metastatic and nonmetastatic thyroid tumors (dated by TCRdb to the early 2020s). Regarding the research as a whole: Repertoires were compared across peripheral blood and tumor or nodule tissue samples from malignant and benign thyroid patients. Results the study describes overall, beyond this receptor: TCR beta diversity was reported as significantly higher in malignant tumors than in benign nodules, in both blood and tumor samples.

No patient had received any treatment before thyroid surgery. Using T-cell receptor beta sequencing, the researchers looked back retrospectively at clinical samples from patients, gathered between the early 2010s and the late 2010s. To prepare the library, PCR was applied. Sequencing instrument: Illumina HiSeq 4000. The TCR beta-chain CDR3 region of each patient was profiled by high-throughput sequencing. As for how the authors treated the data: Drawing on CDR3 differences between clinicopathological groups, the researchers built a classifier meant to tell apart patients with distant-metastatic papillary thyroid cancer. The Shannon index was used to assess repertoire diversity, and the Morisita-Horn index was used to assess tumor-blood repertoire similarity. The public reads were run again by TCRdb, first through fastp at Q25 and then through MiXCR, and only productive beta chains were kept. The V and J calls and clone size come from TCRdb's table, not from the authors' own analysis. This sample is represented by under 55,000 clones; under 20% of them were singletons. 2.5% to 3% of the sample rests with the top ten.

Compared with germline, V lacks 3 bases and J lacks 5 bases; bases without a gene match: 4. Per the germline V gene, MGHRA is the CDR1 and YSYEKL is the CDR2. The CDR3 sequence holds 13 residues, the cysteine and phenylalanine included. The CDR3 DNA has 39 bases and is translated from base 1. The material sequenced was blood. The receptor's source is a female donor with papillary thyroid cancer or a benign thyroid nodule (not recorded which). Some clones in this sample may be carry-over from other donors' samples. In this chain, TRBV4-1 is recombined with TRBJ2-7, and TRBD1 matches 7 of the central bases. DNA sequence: TGCGCCAGCAGCCAGAGACAGGGTGACGAGCAGTACTTC. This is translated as CASSQRQGDEQYF.